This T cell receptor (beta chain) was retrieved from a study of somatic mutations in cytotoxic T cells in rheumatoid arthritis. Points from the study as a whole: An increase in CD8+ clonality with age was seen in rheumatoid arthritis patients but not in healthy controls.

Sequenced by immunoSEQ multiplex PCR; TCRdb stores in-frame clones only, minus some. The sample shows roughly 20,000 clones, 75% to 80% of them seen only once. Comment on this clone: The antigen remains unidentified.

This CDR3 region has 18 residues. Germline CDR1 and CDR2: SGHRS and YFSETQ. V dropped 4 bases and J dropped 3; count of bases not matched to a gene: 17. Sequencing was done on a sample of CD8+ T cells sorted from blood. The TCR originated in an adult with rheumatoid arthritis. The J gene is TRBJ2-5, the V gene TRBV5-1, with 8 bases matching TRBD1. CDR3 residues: CASSRLPSDRVVKETQYF. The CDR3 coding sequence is TGCGCCAGCAGCCGTCTACCCTCGGACAGGGTGGTGAAAGAGACCCAGTACTTC.